A few counts support the clone carrying this T cell receptor beta chain. Its antigen is as yet unknown. This sample stems from a study of T cells in Graves' hyperthyroidism and ophthalmopathy. For the study at large: Peripheral blood collection took place at initial diagnosis, before any treatment. Study-wide results and caveats: Clonotypes that were expanded in thyroid above 0.001 mostly appeared in blood too.

The CDR3 extends over 16 amino acids. CDR1 is MNHEY, CDR2 SVGAGI, per germline. V was pared by 2 bases and J by 2 bases, with 15 bases between. Researchers amplified the TCR beta CDR3 regions from RNA transcripts. Initially, a first-round RT-PCR of the TCR CDR3 employed the HTBI primer set. TCRdb re-analysed the multiplex PCR reads in MiXCR, keeping a single row per CDR3 protein. The data contain over 350,000 distinct CDR3 sequences, approximately 14% of them singletons. Every diagnosis used clinical symptoms, serum thyroxine and TRAb, thyroid ultrasound and orbital computed tomography. The PBMCs had their origin in 7.5 to 10 ml of fresh peripheral blood.

V and J are TRBV6-5 and TRBJ2-5; possibly TRBD2 for D (6 bases). This clonotype was sampled from a man in his late teens or twenties with Graves' ophthalmopathy. The sequenced material came from blood. In DNA, the CDR3 is TGTGCCAGCAGTTACCCTCGAGCGGGCGATCAAGAGACCCAGTACTTC. It yields the protein CASSYPRAGDQETQYF.